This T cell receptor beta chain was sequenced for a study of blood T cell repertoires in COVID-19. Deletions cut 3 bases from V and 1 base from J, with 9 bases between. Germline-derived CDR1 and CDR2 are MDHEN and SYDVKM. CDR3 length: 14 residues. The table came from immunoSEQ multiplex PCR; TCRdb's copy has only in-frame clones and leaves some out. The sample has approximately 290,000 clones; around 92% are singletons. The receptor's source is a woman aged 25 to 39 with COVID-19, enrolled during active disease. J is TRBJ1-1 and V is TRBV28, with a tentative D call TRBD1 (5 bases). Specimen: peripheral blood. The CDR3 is CASSFIRANTEAFF. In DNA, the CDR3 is TGTGCCAGCAGTTTTATCAGGGCGAACACTGAAGCTTTCTTT.